This TCR beta chain was retrieved from a study of shared clonotypes between healthy human individuals. Points from the study as a whole: Even with large depth, rarefaction showed that sorted-subset sequencing was incomplete.

At deep level, the assay was performed. TCRdb's table, derived via immunoSEQ multiplex PCR, lists solely in-frame clones and lacks some. The sample records around 2,000,000 clones, 85% to 95% being singletons. On this clone: Its cognate antigen is unknown.

Naive CD8 cells lacked CD45RO, underwent positive selection for CCR7 and left out terminally differentiated effector memory CD45RA+ cells. HIV-negative, healthy adults without recent acute infections or vaccinations were the donors. Those who donated, Caucasian adults without exception, all lived in Nashville, Tennessee. The CDR3 is 12 residues long. V shed 5 bases and J shed 6 bases, with 12 bases lying between them. Germline V CDR1 and CDR2: SGHDT, YYEEEE. The clonotype was recovered from a man younger than 35 in good health. Some clones in this sample may be carry-over from other donors' samples. This chain joins TRBV5-6 and TRBJ2-7, with TRBD1 as a possible D gene (5 bases). The specimen sequenced was naive CD8+ T cells from PBMCs. Written as DNA, the CDR3 is TGTGCCAGCAGGATGGTGGGGCGCGAGCAGTACTTC. Protein product: CASRMVGREQYF.